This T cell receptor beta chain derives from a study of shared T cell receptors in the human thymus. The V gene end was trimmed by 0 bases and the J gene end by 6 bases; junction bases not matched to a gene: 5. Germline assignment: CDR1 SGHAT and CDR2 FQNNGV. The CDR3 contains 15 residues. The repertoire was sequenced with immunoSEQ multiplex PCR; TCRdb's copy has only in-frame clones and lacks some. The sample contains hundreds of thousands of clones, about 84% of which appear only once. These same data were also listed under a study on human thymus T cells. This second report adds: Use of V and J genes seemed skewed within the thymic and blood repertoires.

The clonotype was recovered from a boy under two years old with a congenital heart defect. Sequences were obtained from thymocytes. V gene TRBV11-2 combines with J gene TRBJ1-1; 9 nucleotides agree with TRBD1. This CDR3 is CASSLDPTGGSEAFF. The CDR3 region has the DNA TGTGCCAGCAGCTTAGACCCGACAGGGGGATCTGAAGCTTTCTTT. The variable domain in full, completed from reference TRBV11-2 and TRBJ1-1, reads EAGVAQSPRYKIIEKRQSVAFWCNPISGHATLYWYQQILGQGPKLLIQFQNNGVVDDSQLPKDRFSAERLKGVDSTLKIQPAKLEDSAVYLCASSLDPTGGSEAFFGQGTRLTVV.